This TCR beta chain is from a study of T and B cells in COVID-19 patients (dated by TCRdb to 2018 to 2021). About the investigation overall: Using TRB and IGH repertoire sequencing of peripheral blood, the study characterized adaptive immunity in COVID-19 patients who had active infection or had recovered. The recovered cohort included over 15 patients who contributed about 21 samples, and most of those patients had mild to moderate COVID-19 that was managed on an outpatient basis. Comorbidities linked to unfavorable COVID-19 outcome were present in most of the roughly 20 patients in the active-infection cohort. Over 8 million TCR sequences were analysed from a TCR and BCR sequence repository that comprised over 35 patients and approximately 69 time points. As many as 9 follow-up blood samples were taken per patient, and some of the samples covered different disease stages within the same individual. Two patients were included in both the recovered and active cohorts because samples were available from active disease and after recovery. In the active-infection cohort, three fifths of the roughly 20 patients were critically ill and required mechanical ventilation or ECMO. Patients in the recovered cohort had a median age of around 36 years, compared with less than 70 years for patients in the active-infection cohort. Repertoire analyses used an age-matched reference group of approximately 42 healthy donors who were negative for COVID-19 antibodies as the comparison. Overall study outcomes, separate from this receptor: Patients with COVID-19 were reported to show strongly skewed TRBV/TRBJ gene usage. Blood samples from mildly ill patients during symptoms and early samples from severe cases were scarce. Specific T cell subsets (CD4+/Treg/CD8+) and sorted SARS-CoV-2-responsive or tetramer+ T cells had not yet been sequenced, with those experiments still ongoing. A total of roughly 2,000 exclusive TCR clusters, including some 32 low-pGen clusters, were found in the recovered cohort. In active COVID-19, TRB repertoires were highly clonal, while at recovery, diversity and richness increased above the levels seen in healthy donors. The reported TCR clusters were stated to require prospective validation before clinical use. The cohort was considered too small to assess HLA contributions to COVID-19 susceptibility or severity.

Sequencing instrument: Illumina MiSeq. Multiplex PCR with BIOMED2 TRB-A/B primer pools was used to amplify the TRB rearrangements. Illumina-compatible adapters and 7-nucleotide sample barcodes were added to the amplicons in two consecutive PCRs. Phusion HS II polymerase was used for all library PCRs. The amplicons were purified from gel with the NucleoSpin Gel and PCR Clean-up kit, measured on Qubit, and then pooled at 3.5 to 4 nM. Amplicon pool quality was checked on an Agilent 2100 Bioanalyzer before Illumina next-generation sequencing. The paper's data handling went like this. Annotation of TRB rearrangements was done in MiXCR 3.0.8 with the default MiXCR reference library. Non-productive reads and sequences with fewer than 2 reads were removed, and every unique CDR3 nucleotide sequence was treated as one clone. R 3.5.1 was used to calculate clonality, diversity, richness and V-J gene usage. TCR clustering by CDR3 similarity used GLIPH2, with generation probabilities calculated by OLGA. Only GLIPH2 clusters containing at least four unique TCR clonotypes present in at least three individuals were kept. Clones were called with MiXCR by TCRdb after fastp trimmed the public reads at Q25, and only in-frame beta chains were retained. Rows matching on CDR3 protein sequence are summarized as one entry with the most common DNA and genes. These V and J calls rely on TCRdb rather than the paper's analysis. The sample table records about 5,200 distinct CDR3 sequences; roughly 21% of these occur just once. Roughly 6.7% of the sample is held by the ten biggest clonotypes.

This clonotype qualifies as medium-sized (0.01 to 0.1%). There is no known antigen for this receptor. Per-nucleotide qualities are absent, and no much larger clonotype sits a single base away. Genomic DNA extracted from blood was used in amounts of about 250-550 ng for amplification of TRB repertoires. Deletion took 7 bases off V and 10 bases off J, with a span of 17 bases between the germline ends. The CDR3 contains 13 residues, cysteine and phenylalanine counted. Only the CDR3 DNA stays, 39 bases, in frame from base 1. Via the germline V gene (reference sequence), CDR1 is LNHNV and CDR2 YYDKDF. Sequencing input: blood. The receptor's source is a human donor who had recovered from COVID-19. The chain joins TRBV15 to TRBJ2-1; a weak D assignment points to TRBD2 (6 bases agree). The nucleotide sequence reads TGTGCCACCACATTGAGGGCGGGGTGGGAGCAGTTCTTC. This translates into CATTLRAGWEQFF.